The rows below give T cell receptor beta chains drawn from one sample of a study of OX40 agonist ivuxolimab in advanced cancers. Method: immunoSEQ multiplex PCR; TCRdb's copy keeps in-frame clones and lacks some. The sample shows about 48,000 clones, 70% to 90% of them seen only once. The input for sequencing was CD4+ or CD8+ T cells sorted from blood, taken in a trial of the OX40 agonist ivuxolimab. The receptors originated from an adult with an advanced solid tumor such as melanoma, head and neck, liver or kidney cancer. The conserved cysteine and the conserved F or W are not part of the CDR3 here.

V gene	J gene	CDR3 protein
TRBV7-2	TRBJ1-5	ASTGYNQPQH
TRBV6-6	TRBJ2-3	ASSYSRGTDTQY
TRBV10-3	TRBJ2-1	AIKKRETGNEQF
TRBV27	TRBJ2-7	ASSLGTNRYYEQY
TRBV19	TRBJ2-7	ASSPDRGYEQY
TRBV18	TRBJ2-1	ASSQGTGGDEQF
TRBV11-2	TRBJ2-7	ASSLDSGTSGYEQY
TRBV6-4	TRBJ2-2	ASSVGQGSTGELF
TRBV5-1	TRBJ1-2	ASRLPGQTSGYT
TRBV7-3	TRBJ2-5	ASSLRAQETQY
TRBV28	TRBJ2-7	ASSSTMSLYEQY
TRBV4-2	TRBJ2-2	ASSQDWWGGGELF
TRBV28	TRBJ1-1	ASSSNVGTMNTEAF
TRBV7-9	TRBJ2-5	ASSLAAGGRWETQY
TRBV5-1	TRBJ2-7	ASSAGQGKAYEQY
TRBV6-1	TRBJ2-1	ASSFEGLAGNEQF
TRBV6-1	TRBJ1-3	ASSPRRGSGNTIY
TRBV30	TRBJ1-6	AWSVGQNNSPLH
TRBV25-1	TRBJ1-4	EPTGGREKLF
TRBV9	TRBJ2-1	ASTRGASAYNEQF
TRBV27	TRBJ1-6	ASSRGLKPNSPLH
TRBV6-5	TRBJ1-4	ASSYARSNEKLF
TRBV20-1	TRBJ2-7	SAIGTYEQY
TRBV6-4	TRBJ2-1	ASSDFSGSAHNEQF
TRBV30	TRBJ1-2	AWKTGLGYT
TRBV28	TRBJ2-5	ASSSGNQETQY
TRBV13	TRBJ2-3	ASSWWRQGVADTQY
TRBV19	TRBJ2-1	ASSITGQGAYNEQF
TRBV6-6	TRBJ1-1	ASSQWGRPRNTEAF
TRBV5-1	TRBJ2-2	ASMRATVGGELF
TRBV19	TRBJ2-1	ASSSQGAGEQF
TRBV2	TRBJ2-3	AGSKRASSTDTQY
TRBV11-2	TRBJ2-1	ASSLYGSSYNEQF
TRBV6-5	TRBJ1-3	ASRPQSGPGNTIY
TRBV29-1	TRBJ2-3	SVQETSGTDTQY
TRBV21-1	TRBJ2-1	ASSTRLAAHNEQF
TRBV6-6	TRBJ1-4	ASSNRDGDEKLF
TRBV6-1	TRBJ2-2	ASRGQGTGELF
TRBV7-3	TRBJ2-3	ASSRDRDYTQY
TRBV5-1	TRBJ1-1	ASSLGRRSTEAF
TRBV23-1	TRBJ2-5	ASSQSWAYRETQY
TRBV19	TRBJ1-5	ASSIVGYNQPQH
TRBV28	TRBJ1-3	ASTQGHTIY
TRBV28	TRBJ2-2	ASSLPGLASGELF
TRBV6-1	TRBJ2-7	ASSEQRTVREQY
TRBV18	TRBJ1-2	ASSLRQTGDYGYT
TRBV6-5	TRBJ2-3	ASRFGGRTDTQY
TRBV18	TRBJ2-5	ASSPGQGPLQETQY
TRBV4-2	TRBJ2-6	ASSQGDRPSSGANVLT
TRBV2	TRBJ1-5	ASSVEGIQPQH
TRBV28	TRBJ2-7	ASVDRDYEQY
TRBV9	TRBJ1-1	ASSVAGGSEAF
TRBV10-3	TRBJ1-4	AISETGVNEKLF
TRBV19	TRBJ2-3	ASQQTPDTQY
TRBV5-1	TRBJ1-4	ASSRLTGGREKLF
TRBV9	TRBJ1-3	ASSPGTGNTIY
TRBV19	TRBJ1-1	ASSILGTEAF